The 25 T cell receptor beta chains below were found in one sample sequenced in a study of cytomegalovirus exposure and HLA in healthy donors. This PCR relied on a set of 60 Vbeta primers and 13 Jbeta primers. Libraries were prepared by immunoSEQ multiplex PCR; TCRdb keeps only in-frame clonotypes and omits some of them. The sample gives about 110,000 clones, about 74% of which show up once; around 5.1% is in the top ten. The sample consisted of PBMCs. All receptors come from a female donor in good health and CMV-seropositive.

The chain uses TRBV28 and TRBJ1-1; TRBD1 is a possible D gene (6 bases). The CDR3 is 14 amino acids. Trimming removed 10 bases at V and 6 bases at J, with 21 bases between. CDR1 and CDR2 (germline): MDHEN, SYDVKM. The CDR3 is CATADQPGVPEAFF. The CDR3 bases are TGTGCCACCGCCGACCAGCCAGGGGTTCCTGAAGCTTTCTTT.

The gene calls are TRBV4-2 and TRBJ2-1; 9 bases map to TRBD2. The CDR3 is 16 amino acids. Germline assignment: CDR1 LGHNA and CDR2 YNFKEQ. V lost 0 bases, J lost 7 bases, and 7 bases stayed unmatched. The DNA of the CDR3 is TGTGCCAGCAGCCAAGATCGGAGCGGGAGGCTTAATGAGCAGTTCTTC. Its translation is CASSQDRSGRLNEQFF.

V is TRBV18 and J is TRBJ2-7; D perhaps matches TRBD1 (6 bases). The length of the CDR3 is 14 residues. Germline assignment: CDR1 KGHSH and CDR2 LQKENI. Trimming pared 6 bases from V and 2 bases from J, leaving 14 bases between. DNA of the CDR3: TGTGCCAGCTCGCATACCGGGACAACCTACGAGCAGTACTTC. This sequence encodes CASSHTGTTYEQYF.

The V and J genes are TRBV4-1 and TRBJ1-4, with TRBD1 identical over 11 bases. The CDR3 runs to 17 residues. Looked up from germline, CDR1 is MGHRA and CDR2 is YSYEKL. V trimming: 0 bases; J trimming: 7 bases; junction bases outside the gene matches: 7. The CDR3 nucleotides read TGCGCCAGCAGCCAAGAGGGTTTCGGGACAGGGGGTGAAAAACTGTTTTTT. Its protein product is CASSQEGFGTGGEKLFF.

This sequence joins TRBV4-2 and TRBJ1-5; D call uncertain. The V end lost 0 bases, the J end lost 3 bases, and 9 bases lay between the germline ends. CDR1 LGHNA and CDR2 YNFKEQ come from the germline V gene. The CDR3 length is 15 residues. The CDR3 protein is CASSQDSGYNQPQHF. The CDR3 coding sequence is TGTGCCAGCAGCCAAGATTCGGGTTACAATCAGCCCCAGCATTTT.

The chain recombines TRBV7-9 with TRBJ2-7; 8 positions agree with TRBD1. V lost 5 bases and J lost 2; bases outside the gene matches: 5. Germline CDR1 SEHNR, CDR2 FQNEAQ (reference sequence). CDR3 length: 14 residues. The CDR3 DNA reads as TGTGCCAGCAGCAGGACAGGGAAAGCCTACGAGCAGTACTTC. Its translation is CASSRTGKAYEQYF.

The chain joins TRBV7-9 to TRBJ2-2; the match to TRBD2 covers 8 bases. From germline, CDR1 is SEHNR and CDR2 FQNEAQ (reference sequence). The CDR3 has 15 residues. The V gene end was trimmed by 5 bases and the J gene end by 3 bases; junction bases not matched to a gene: 5. CDR3 DNA: TGTGCCAGCAGCGTAACTAGCGGACACACCGGGGAGCTGTTTTTT. Its protein product is CASSVTSGHTGELFF.

J is TRBJ2-1 and V is TRBV5-1; 10 positions match TRBD1. Germline V lookup: CDR1 SGHRS, CDR2 YFSETQ. The V and J ends lost 3 bases and 3 bases, in that order; junction bases with no gene match: 9. The length of the CDR3 is 17 residues. CDR3 loop: CASSSQTGTGVYNEQFF. The DNA for the CDR3 is TGCGCCAGCAGCTCTCAAACCGGGACAGGGGTCTACAATGAGCAGTTCTTC. The full variable domain, with the rest looked up from reference TRBV5-1 and TRBJ2-1, is KAGVTQTPRYLIKTRGQQVTLSCSPISGHRSVSWYQQTPGQGLQFLFEYFSETQRNKGNFPGRFSGRQFSNSRSEMNVSTLELGDSALYLCASSSQTGTGVYNEQFFGPGTRLTVL.

V and J are TRBV19 and TRBJ1-5, with 9 nucleotides matching TRBD1. The CDR3 length is 15 residues. J gave up 5 bases and V 2 bases, and 4 bases lay outside the gene matches. Germline V gene lookup returns CDR1 LNHDA and CDR2 SQIVND (reference sequence). CDR3 DNA: TGTGCCAGTAGTATATGGGGACAGGGCTATCAGCCCCAGCATTTT. It encodes CASSIWGQGYQPQHF.

The chain joins TRBV6-5 to TRBJ1-2; unclear D gene. This CDR3 is built from 14 residues. The V end lost 0 bases, the J end lost 2 bases, and 7 bases lay between the germline ends. Germline V gene data show CDR1 as MNHEY and CDR2 as SVGAGI. The CDR3 nucleotides read TGTGCCAGCAGTTACTCTCAGGTGAACTATGGCTACACCTTC. Amino acids: CASSYSQVNYGYTF.

The chain joins TRBV18 to TRBJ1-1; TRBD1 might be the D (5 bases). The CDR3 spans 16 residues. Per the germline V gene, CDR1 is KGHSH and CDR2 is LQKENI. Trimming removed 1 base at V and 5 bases at J, with 17 bases between. CDR3 in DNA: TGTGCCAGCTCACCACGGGGGGAATCCGCCCTGACTGAAGCTTTCTTT. It is translated as CASSPRGESALTEAFF.

This sequence joins TRBV7-9 and TRBJ2-6, with unresolved D. The CDR3 is 15 amino acids. Germline values: CDR1 SEHNR, CDR2 FQNEAQ (reference sequence). Trimming cost V 5 bases and J 0 bases, with 8 bases left between them. The DNA of the CDR3 is TGTGCCAGCAGCACGGTCCTCTCTGGGGCCAACGTCCTGACTTTC. Protein product: CASSTVLSGANVLTF.

The rearrangement uses TRBV19 and TRBJ2-1; perhaps TRBD1 as D (5 bases). The germline CDR1 and CDR2 sequences are LNHDA and SQIVND (reference sequence). Trimming took 1 base from V and 9 from J, leaving 31 bases between them. This CDR3 spans 20 amino acids. The CDR3 spells CASSIGWKMHTALRGSEQFF. CDR3 sequence (DNA): TGTGCCAGTAGTATAGGATGGAAGATGCACACCGCCCTAAGGGGAAGTGAGCAGTTCTTC.

The CDR3 region has the DNA TGTGCCACCAGCAGGACAGGGGAGGCGTCACCCCTCCACTTT. Encoded protein: CATSRTGEASPLHF. The rearrangement links TRBV15 to TRBJ1-6, with 8 bases that match TRBD1. Germline values: CDR1 LNHNV, CDR2 YYDKDF (reference sequence). The CDR3 loop spans 14 amino acids. Losses at the gene ends were 3 bases for V and 10 bases for J; bases not matched to a gene: 5.

This chain joins TRBV4-1 and TRBJ2-1; tentatively, D is TRBD2 (5 bases). The V and J ends lost 0 bases and 6 bases respectively, with 24 bases between them. The germline gives CDR1 MGHRA, CDR2 YSYEKL. The CDR3 covers 19 residues. In DNA form, the CDR3 reads TGCGCCAGCAGCCAAGATGCCCCGGGATTGCAACGCAGAACCAATGAGCAGTTCTTC. Protein: CASSQDAPGLQRRTNEQFF.

The rearrangement uses TRBV5-1 and TRBJ1-4; D ambiguous. Trimming pared 0 bases from V and 7 bases from J, leaving 16 bases between. Germline V CDR1 and CDR2: SGHRS, YFSETQ. This CDR3 comprises 16 residues. Here the CDR3 DNA reads TGCGCCAGCAGCTTGGGGAGGCTTACTCGACCTGAAAAACTGTTTTTT. It yields the protein CASSLGRLTRPEKLFF.

This chain connects TRBV5-1 to TRBJ2-5; 10 nucleotides agree with TRBD1. This CDR3 has 15 residues. V shed 4 bases, J shed 5 bases, and the junction held 8 bases outside the gene matches. The germline CDR1 and CDR2 sequences are SGHRS and YFSETQ. The CDR3 DNA follows: TGCGCCAGCAGCGGATCGACAGGGGGCTGGGAGACCCAGTACTTC. This gives the protein CASSGSTGGWETQYF.

CDR3 region: CASSSQGPPNYGYTF. As DNA, the CDR3 is TGCGCCAGCAGTTCACAGGGGCCCCCTAACTATGGCTACACCTTC. The rearrangement joins TRBV5-1 to TRBJ1-2; 7 bases map to TRBD1. J gave up 0 bases and V 5 bases, and 7 bases lay outside the gene matches. This CDR3 has 15 amino acids. The germline V gene has CDR1 SGHRS and CDR2 YFSETQ.

The chain employs TRBV28 and TRBJ2-1; 8 nucleotides match TRBD2. The V gene end was trimmed by 6 bases and the J gene end by 0 bases; junction bases not matched to a gene: 4. The CDR3 runs 15 residues. Germline V lookup: CDR1 MDHEN, CDR2 SYDVKM. The CDR3 nucleotides read TGTGCCAGCAGCCCCAGCGGGAGCTCCTACAATGAGCAGTTCTTC. This sequence encodes CASSPSGSSYNEQFF. Looking up the rest from reference TRBV28 and TRBJ2-1 gives the full variable domain: DVKVTQSSRYLVKRTGEKVFLECVQDMDHENMFWYRQDPGLGLRLIYFSYDVKMKEKGDIPEGYSVSREKKERFSLILESASTNQTSMYLCASSPSGSSYNEQFFGPGTRLTVL.

This chain links TRBV21-1 with TRBJ2-1; the DNA was not compared with TRBD2, the D call given in the table. TRBV21-1 is a pseudogene locus. The CDR3 is 21 residues long. DNA for the CDR3: TGTGCCAGCAGCAAAGGCGGGTCGACTAGCGGGGTCTCTACCTCCTACAATGAGCAGTTCTTC. The encoded protein is CASSKGGSTSGVSTSYNEQFF.

The V and J genes are TRBV18 and TRBJ2-5; 9 bases agree with TRBD1. CDR3 length: 14 amino acids. CDR1 and CDR2 (germline): KGHSH, LQKENI. The V segment lost 4 bases and the J segment 8 bases; nucleotides outside the gene matches: 8. The CDR3 reads CASSQGTGRGTQYF. CDR3 DNA sequence: TGTGCCAGCTCACAGGGGACAGGGCGAGGCACCCAGTACTTC.

The V and J genes are TRBV21-1 and TRBJ1-2; TRBD1 is the table's D call and was not checked against the DNA. TRBV21-1 is a documented pseudogene. The CDR3 runs 18 residues. DNA of the CDR3: TGTGCCAGCAGCAAAAAAGGGACAGAGATGAGGTTTTTCTATGGCTACACCTTC. The encoded protein is CASSKKGTEMRFFYGYTF.

The J gene is TRBJ2-7, the V gene TRBV10-3, with 12 nucleotides matching TRBD1. The germline CDR1 and CDR2 sequences are ENHRY and SYGVKD. The CDR3 sequence is 14 residues long. The V gene end was trimmed by 5 bases and the J gene end by 6 bases; junction bases not matched to a gene: 5. DNA of the CDR3: TGTGCCATCAGTCCGGGACAGGGGGCGTTCGAGCAGTACTTC. Translating it yields CAISPGQGAFEQYF.

The chain links TRBV2 to TRBJ2-4; D remains unclear. Between the trimmed V and J ends, which lost 0 bases and 6 bases, there was a span of 6 bases. Germline V gene data show CDR1 as SNHLY and CDR2 as FYNNEI. The CDR3 is 13 residues long. CDR3 sequence reads: CASSEAGLNIQYF. The CDR3 DNA follows: TGTGCCAGCAGTGAAGCTGGCCTAAACATTCAGTACTTC.

This rearrangement joins TRBV4-2 to TRBJ2-5; the match to TRBD2 covers 16 bases. This CDR3 region has 21 residues. Germline values: CDR1 LGHNA, CDR2 YNFKEQ. Unmatched junction bases numbered 13, after V lost 0 bases and J lost 3 bases. CDR3 region: CASSQDWGYPGTSGREETQYF. The CDR3, as DNA: TGTGCCAGCAGCCAAGACTGGGGTTATCCCGGGACTAGCGGGAGGGAAGAGACCCAGTACTTC.